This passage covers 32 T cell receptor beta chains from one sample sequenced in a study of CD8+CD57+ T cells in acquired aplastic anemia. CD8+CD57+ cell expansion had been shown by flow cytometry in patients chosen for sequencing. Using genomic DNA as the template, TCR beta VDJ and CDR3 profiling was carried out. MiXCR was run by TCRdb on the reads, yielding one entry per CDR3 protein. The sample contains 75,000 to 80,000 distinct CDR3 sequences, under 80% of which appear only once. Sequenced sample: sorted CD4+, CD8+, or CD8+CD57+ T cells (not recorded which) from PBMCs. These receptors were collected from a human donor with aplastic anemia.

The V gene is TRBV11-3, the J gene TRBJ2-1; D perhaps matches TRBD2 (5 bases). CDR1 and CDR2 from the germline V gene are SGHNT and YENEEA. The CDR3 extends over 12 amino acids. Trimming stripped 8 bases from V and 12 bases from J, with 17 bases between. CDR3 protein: CASSLGAHRQFF. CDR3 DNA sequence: TGTGCCAGCTCCCTGGGAGCCCATCGGCAGTTCTTC.

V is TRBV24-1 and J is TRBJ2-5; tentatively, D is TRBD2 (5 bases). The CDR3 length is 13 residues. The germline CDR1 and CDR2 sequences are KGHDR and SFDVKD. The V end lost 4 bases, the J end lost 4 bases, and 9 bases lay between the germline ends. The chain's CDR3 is CATSEMGRETQYF. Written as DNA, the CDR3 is TGTGCCACCAGTGAGATGGGGAGAGAGACCCAGTACTTC.

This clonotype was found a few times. CDR3 in DNA: TGTGCCAGCAGTGTATTTGGACAGGGGGGTGGCTACACCTTC. Translated: CASSVFGQGGGYTF. The chain carries TRBV2 and TRBJ1-2; 10 bases fit TRBD1. With 4 bases clipped from V and 7 bases from J, the junction kept 6 bases outside the gene matches. Germline V gene data show CDR1 as SNHLY and CDR2 as FYNNEI. The CDR3 consists of 14 residues.

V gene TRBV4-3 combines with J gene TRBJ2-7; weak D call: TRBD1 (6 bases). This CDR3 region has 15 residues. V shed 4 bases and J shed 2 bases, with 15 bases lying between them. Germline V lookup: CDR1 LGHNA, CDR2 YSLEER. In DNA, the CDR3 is TGCGCCAGCAGCCTCGGACAGACCGGACCCTACGAGCAGTACTTC. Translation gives CASSLGQTGPYEQYF.

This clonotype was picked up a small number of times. The CDR3 nucleotides read TGTGCCGTTGCGGGGTTCAATGAGCAGTTCTTC. Residues: CAVAGFNEQFF. The chain recombines TRBV10-3 with TRBJ2-1; D is possibly TRBD2 (6 bases). Between the trimmed V and J ends, which lost 11 bases and 6 bases, there was a span of 11 bases. This CDR3 spans 11 amino acids. CDR1 is ENHRY, CDR2 SYGVKD, per germline.

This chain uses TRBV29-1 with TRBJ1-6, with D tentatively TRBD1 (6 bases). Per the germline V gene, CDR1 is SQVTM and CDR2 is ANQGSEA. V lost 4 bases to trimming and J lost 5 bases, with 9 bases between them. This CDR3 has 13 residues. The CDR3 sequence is CSVGTADNSPLHF. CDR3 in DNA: TGCAGCGTTGGGACAGCAGATAATTCACCCCTCCACTTT.

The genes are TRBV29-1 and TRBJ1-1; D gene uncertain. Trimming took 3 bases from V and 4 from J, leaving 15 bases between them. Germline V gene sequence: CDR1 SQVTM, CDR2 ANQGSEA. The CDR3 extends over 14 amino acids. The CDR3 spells CSVDPKTEGTEAFF. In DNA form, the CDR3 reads TGCAGCGTTGACCCTAAAACAGAGGGCACTGAAGCTTTCTTT.

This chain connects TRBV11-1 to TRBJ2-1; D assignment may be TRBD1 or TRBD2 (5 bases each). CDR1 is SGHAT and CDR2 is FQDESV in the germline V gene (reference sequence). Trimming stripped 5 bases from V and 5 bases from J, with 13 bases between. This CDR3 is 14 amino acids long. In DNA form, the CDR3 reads TGTGCCAGCAGCCCCCTGGGGACGAACAATGAGCAGTTCTTC. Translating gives CASSPLGTNNEQFF.

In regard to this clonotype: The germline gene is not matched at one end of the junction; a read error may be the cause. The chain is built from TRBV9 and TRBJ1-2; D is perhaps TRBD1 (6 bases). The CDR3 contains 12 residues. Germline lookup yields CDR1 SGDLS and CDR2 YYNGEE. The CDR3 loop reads CASADRYYGYTF. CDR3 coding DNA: TGTGCCAGCGCTGACAGGTACTATGGCTACACCTTT.

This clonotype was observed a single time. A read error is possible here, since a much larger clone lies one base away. The CDR3 nucleotides are TGCGCCAGCAGCCAGGTAGCGGGAGTAAGCCCCGAGCAGTACTTC. This sequence encodes CASSQVAGVSPEQYF. The genes are TRBV4-1 and TRBJ2-7; TRBD2 aligns across 9 bases. V was pared by 3 bases and J by 6 bases, with 9 bases of the junction left unmatched. This CDR3 has 15 amino acids. The germline V gene encodes CDR1 MGHRA and CDR2 YSYEKL.

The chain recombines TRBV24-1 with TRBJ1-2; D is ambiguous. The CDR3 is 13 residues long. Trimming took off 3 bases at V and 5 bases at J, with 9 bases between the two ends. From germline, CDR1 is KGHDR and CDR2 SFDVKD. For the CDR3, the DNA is TGTGCCACCAGTGATCAGAGTGGTTATGGCTACACCTTC. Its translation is CATSDQSGYGYTF.

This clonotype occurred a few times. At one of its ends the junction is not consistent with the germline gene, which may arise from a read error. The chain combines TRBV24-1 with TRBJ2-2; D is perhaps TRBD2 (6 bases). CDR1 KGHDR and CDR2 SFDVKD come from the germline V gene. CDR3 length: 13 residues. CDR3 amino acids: CATSEGGTGELFF. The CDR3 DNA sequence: TGTGCCACCAGTGAAGGAGGGACCGGGGAGCTATTTTTT.

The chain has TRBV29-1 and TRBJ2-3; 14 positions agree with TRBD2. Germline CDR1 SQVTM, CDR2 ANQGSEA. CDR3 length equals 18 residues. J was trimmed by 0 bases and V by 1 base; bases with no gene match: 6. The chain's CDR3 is CSVEGGLAGGTSTDTQYF. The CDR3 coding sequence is TGCAGCGTTGAAGGTGGACTAGCGGGGGGAACTAGCACAGATACGCAGTATTTT.

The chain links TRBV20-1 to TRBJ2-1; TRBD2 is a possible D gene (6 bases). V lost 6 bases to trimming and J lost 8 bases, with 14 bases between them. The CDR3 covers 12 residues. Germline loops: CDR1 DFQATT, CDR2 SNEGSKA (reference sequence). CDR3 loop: CSAFRGGYEQFF. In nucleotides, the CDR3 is TGCAGTGCGTTCCGGGGAGGCTATGAGCAGTTCTTC.

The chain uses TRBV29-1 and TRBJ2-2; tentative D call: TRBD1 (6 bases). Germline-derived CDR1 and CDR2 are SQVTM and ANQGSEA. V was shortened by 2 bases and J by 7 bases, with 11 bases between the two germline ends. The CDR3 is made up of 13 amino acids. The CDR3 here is CSVEKGGVGELFF. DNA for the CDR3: TGCAGCGTTGAAAAAGGGGGTGTCGGGGAGCTGTTTTTT.

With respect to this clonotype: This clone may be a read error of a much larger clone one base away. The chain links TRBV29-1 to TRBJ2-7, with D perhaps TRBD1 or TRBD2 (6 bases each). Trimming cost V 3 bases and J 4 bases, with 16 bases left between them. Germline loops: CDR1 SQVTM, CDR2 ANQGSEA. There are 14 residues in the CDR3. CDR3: CSVEKGDGGYEQYF. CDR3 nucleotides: TGCAGCGTTGAGAAGGGGGACGGGGGTTACGAGCAGTACTTC.

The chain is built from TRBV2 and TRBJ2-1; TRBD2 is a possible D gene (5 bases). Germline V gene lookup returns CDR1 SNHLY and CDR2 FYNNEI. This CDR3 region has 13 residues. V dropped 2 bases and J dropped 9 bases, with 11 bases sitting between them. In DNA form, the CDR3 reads TGTGCCAGCAGTGAAAGGGAGATTGGTGAGCAGTTCTTC. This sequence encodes CASSEREIGEQFF. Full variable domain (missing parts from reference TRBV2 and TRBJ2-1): EPEVTQTPSHQVTQMGQEVILRCVPISNHLYFYWYRQILGQKVEFLVSFYNNEISEKSEIFDDQFSVERPDGSNFTLKIRSTKLEDSAMYFCASSEREIGEQFFGPGTRLTVL.

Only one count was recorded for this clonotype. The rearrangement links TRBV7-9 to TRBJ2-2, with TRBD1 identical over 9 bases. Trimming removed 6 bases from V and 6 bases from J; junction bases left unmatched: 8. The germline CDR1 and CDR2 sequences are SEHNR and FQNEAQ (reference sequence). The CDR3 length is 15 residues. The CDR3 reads CASRPPGQGAGELFF. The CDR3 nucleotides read TGTGCCAGCAGACCCCCGGGACAGGGTGCCGGGGAGCTGTTTTTT.

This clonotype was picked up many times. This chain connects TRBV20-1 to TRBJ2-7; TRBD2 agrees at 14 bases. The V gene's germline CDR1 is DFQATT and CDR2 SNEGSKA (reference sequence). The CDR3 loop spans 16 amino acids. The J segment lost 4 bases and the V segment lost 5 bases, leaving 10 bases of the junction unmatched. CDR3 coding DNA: TGCAGTGCTTCTCGTCGCGGGACTAGCGGGGGATACGAGCAGTACTTC. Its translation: CSASRRGTSGGYEQYF.

CDR3 in DNA: TGTGCCAGCAGCTTATTCGAAGGCACTGAAGCTTTCTTT. This encodes CASSLFEGTEAFF. The chain is built from TRBV7-9 and TRBJ1-1; no clear D gene. V was cut by 2 bases and J by 4 bases, with 8 bases left in between. Germline V gene data show CDR1 as SEHNR and CDR2 as FQNEAQ (reference sequence). This CDR3 contains 13 residues.

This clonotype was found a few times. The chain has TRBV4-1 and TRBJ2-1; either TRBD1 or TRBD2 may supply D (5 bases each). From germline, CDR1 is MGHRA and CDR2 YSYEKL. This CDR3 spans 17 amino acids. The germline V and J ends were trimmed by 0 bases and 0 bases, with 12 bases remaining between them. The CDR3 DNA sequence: TGCGCCAGCAGCCAAGATCGGGGTGGGGGCTCCTACAATGAGCAGTTCTTC. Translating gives CASSQDRGGGSYNEQFF.

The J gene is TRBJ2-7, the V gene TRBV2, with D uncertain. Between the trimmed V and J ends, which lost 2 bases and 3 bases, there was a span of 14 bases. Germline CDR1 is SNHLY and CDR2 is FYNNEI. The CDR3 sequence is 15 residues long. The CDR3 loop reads CASSEHSLSLYEQYF. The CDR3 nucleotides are TGTGCCAGCAGTGAACACAGTCTTTCCCTCTACGAGCAGTACTTC.

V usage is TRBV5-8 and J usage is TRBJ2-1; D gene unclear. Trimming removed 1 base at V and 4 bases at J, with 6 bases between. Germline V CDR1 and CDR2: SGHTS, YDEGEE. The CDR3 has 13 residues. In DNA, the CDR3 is TGTGCCAGCAGCTTGACTGAATACAATGAGCAGTTCTTC. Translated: CASSLTEYNEQFF.

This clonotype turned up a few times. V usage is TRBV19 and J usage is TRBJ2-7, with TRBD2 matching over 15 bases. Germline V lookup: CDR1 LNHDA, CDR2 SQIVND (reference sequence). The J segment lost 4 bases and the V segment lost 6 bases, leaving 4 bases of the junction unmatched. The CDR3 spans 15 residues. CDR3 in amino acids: CASRGLAGGQYEQYF. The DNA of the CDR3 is TGTGCCAGTAGAGGACTAGCGGGGGGGCAGTACGAGCAGTACTTC. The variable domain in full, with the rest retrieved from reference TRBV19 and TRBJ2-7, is DGGITQSPKYLFRKEGQNVTLSCEQNLNHDAMYWYRQDPGQGLRLIYYSQIVNDFQKGDIAEGYSVSREKKESFPLTVTSAQKNPTAFYLCASRGLAGGQYEQYFGPGTRLTVT.

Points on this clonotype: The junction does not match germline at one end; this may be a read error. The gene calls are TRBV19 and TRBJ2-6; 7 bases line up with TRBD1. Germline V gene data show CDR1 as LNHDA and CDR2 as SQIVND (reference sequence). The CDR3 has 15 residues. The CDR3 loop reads CAGSGDRSGANVLTF. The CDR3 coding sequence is TGTGCCGGTAGTGGGGACAGATCTGGGGCCAACGTCCTGACTTTC.

CDR3 nucleotides: TGTGCCAGCAGTGCAGGGGGCCGCGCTTTCTTT. This sequence encodes CASSAGGRAFF. This chain uses TRBV7-9 with TRBJ1-1; TRBD1 matches at 8 bases. The V gene end was trimmed by 6 bases and the J gene end by 11 bases; junction bases not matched to a gene: 5. The CDR3 extends over 11 amino acids. Germline CDR1 and CDR2: SEHNR and FQNEAQ (reference sequence). The entire variable domain, with the rest obtained from reference TRBV7-9 and TRBJ1-1, is as follows: DTGVSQNPRHKITKRGQNVTFRCDPISEHNRLYWYRQTLGQGPEFLTYFQNEAQLEKSRLLSDRFSAERPKGSFSTLEIQRTEQGDSAMYLCASSAGGRAFFGQGTRLTVV.

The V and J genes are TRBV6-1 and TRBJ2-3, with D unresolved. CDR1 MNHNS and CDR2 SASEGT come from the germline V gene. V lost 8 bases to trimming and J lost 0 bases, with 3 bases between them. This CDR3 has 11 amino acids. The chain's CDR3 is CASQSTDTQYF. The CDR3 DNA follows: TGTGCCAGCCAAAGCACAGATACGCAGTATTTT.

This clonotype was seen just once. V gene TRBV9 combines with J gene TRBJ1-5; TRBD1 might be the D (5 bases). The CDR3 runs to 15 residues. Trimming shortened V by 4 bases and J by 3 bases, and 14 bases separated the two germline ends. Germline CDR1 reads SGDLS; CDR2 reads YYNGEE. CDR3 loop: CASSPSPGHNQPQHF. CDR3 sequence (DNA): TGTGCCAGCAGCCCCAGTCCCGGACACAATCAGCCCCAGCATTTT. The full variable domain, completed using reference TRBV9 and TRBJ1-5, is DSGVTQTPKHLITATGQRVTLRCSPRSGDLSVYWYQQSLDQGLQFLIQYYNGEERAKGNILERFSAQQFPDLHSELNLSSLELGDSALYFCASSPSPGHNQPQHFGDGTRLSIL.

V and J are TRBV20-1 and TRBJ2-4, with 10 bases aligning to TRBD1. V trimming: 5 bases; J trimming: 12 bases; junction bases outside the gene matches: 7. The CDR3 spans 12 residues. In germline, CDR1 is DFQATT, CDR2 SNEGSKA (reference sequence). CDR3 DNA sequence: TGCAGTGCTCGCAGACAGGGGGCGAGTCAGTACTTC. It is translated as CSARRQGASQYF.

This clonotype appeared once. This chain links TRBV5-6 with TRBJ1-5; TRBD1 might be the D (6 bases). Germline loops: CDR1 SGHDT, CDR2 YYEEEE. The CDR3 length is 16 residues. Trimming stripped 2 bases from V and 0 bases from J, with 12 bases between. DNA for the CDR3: TGTGCCAGCAGCTTCCAGGGGTCGTTTAGCAATCAGCCCCAGCATTTT. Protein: CASSFQGSFSNQPQHF. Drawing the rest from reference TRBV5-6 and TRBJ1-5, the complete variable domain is DAGVTQSPTHLIKTRGQQVTLRCSPKSGHDTVSWYQQALGQGPQFIFQYYEEEERQRGNFPDRFSGHQFPNYSSELNVNALLLGDSALYLCASSFQGSFSNQPQHFGDGTRLSIL.

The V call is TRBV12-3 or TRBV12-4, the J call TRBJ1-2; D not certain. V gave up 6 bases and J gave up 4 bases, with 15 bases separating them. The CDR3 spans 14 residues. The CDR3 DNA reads TGTGCCAGCAGCCCGCCTGTATTCCTCTATGGCTACACCTTC. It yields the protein CASSPPVFLYGYTF.

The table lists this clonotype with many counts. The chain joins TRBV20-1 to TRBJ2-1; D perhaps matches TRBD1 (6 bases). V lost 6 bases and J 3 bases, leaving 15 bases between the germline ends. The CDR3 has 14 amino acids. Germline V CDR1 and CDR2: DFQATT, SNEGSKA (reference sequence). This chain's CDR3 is CSARDTSHYNEQFF. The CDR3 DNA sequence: TGCAGTGCCCGGGACACCTCCCACTACAATGAGCAGTTCTTC.